This T cell receptor beta chain was profiled in a study of human T cells and chemical hapten exposure. On the study more broadly: An approximately 2 cm by approximately 2 cm inner upper arm patch received 2% DPC for sensitization. Study results and limitations: The presence of alopecia in the donors means their immune response may differ from healthy people's.

Time point specified: pre-sensitization, week 0. Documented treatment: therapeutic diphenylcyclopropenone sensitization with weekly scalp DPC. The germline V gene has CDR1 SGHTA and CDR2 FQGNSA. This CDR3 contains 15 residues. Trimming stripped 5 bases from V and 2 bases from J, with 13 bases between. TCRdb reprocessed the RACE reads with MiXCR, giving one entry per CDR3 protein. In the table there are 350,000 to 450,000 distinct CDR3 sequences, 5% to 6.5% of which are singletons. As to this clonotype: Its target is not known.

The sequencing here drew on whole blood, taken in connection with sensitization to the hapten diphenylcyclopropenone (DPC). The rearrangement links TRBV7-2 to TRBJ1-3; maybe TRBD1 (5 bases). The TCR sequence derives from a woman aged 45 to 65 with alopecia areata. Some clones in this sample may be carry-over from other donors' samples. CDR3 amino acids: CASSPAGTPGNTIYF. The CDR3 bases are TGTGCCAGCAGCCCGGCGGGGACTCCTGGAAACACCATATATTTT.